The 7 T cell receptor beta chains given below trace back to one sample, sequenced in a study of T cell changes during pregnancy in multiple sclerosis. Using immunoSEQ multiplex PCR, the repertoire was profiled, and TCRdb retains in-frame clones only, with some absent. Altogether some 64,000 clones are present, approximately 90% being singletons, with the ten largest covering 0.8% to 0.9%. The sequenced sample was peripheral blood, obtained in the first trimester of pregnancy. The source of these receptors is a female donor in good health, enrolled as a control in a pregnancy study.

This chain uses TRBV6-5 with TRBJ2-5, with TRBD2 matching over 9 bases. Germline V gene sequence: CDR1 MNHEY, CDR2 SVGAGI. The V segment lost 6 bases and the J segment 7 bases; nucleotides outside the gene matches: 6. There are 13 residues in the CDR3. CDR3 DNA: TGTGCCAGCAGCTTAGCGGGGGCCGGGACCCAGTACTTC. It encodes CASSLAGAGTQYF.

The chain couples TRBV30 to TRBJ1-2; possibly TRBD1 for D (5 bases). V gave up 3 bases and J gave up 3 bases, with 17 bases separating them. The CDR3 is 15 residues long. The germline V gene has CDR1 GTSNPN and CDR2 SVGIG (reference sequence). This CDR3 reads CAWSDNFRGYYGYTF. In DNA form, the CDR3 reads TGTGCCTGGAGCGACAACTTTAGGGGATACTATGGCTACACCTTC.

The chain has TRBV6-1 and TRBJ2-7; 8 bases are shared with TRBD2. Germline CDR1 is MNHNS and CDR2 is SASEGT. This CDR3 has 14 amino acids. V lost 4 bases and J lost 3; bases outside the gene matches: 5. The CDR3, as DNA: TGTGCCAGCAGTGTTAGCGGGGAACTCTACGAGCAGTACTTC. Its protein product is CASSVSGELYEQYF.

V and J are TRBV15 and TRBJ2-5, with 12 positions matching TRBD1. Germline assignment: CDR1 LNHNV and CDR2 YYDKDF (reference sequence). The CDR3 contains 16 residues. Trimming took 2 bases from V and 5 from J; bases not matched to a gene: 6. The chain's CDR3 is CATSRYRDRGRETQYF. The CDR3 region has the DNA TGTGCCACCAGCAGATACCGGGACAGGGGGCGGGAGACCCAGTACTTC.

The rearrangement links TRBV19 to TRBJ1-1; no clear D. Germline V CDR1 and CDR2: LNHDA, SQIVND (reference sequence). The CDR3 is 14 residues long. Trimming shortened V by 5 bases and J by 4 bases, and 14 bases separated the two germline ends. The CDR3 DNA follows: TGTGCCAGTAGTTCTCGGGAGGGTCCCACTGAAGCTTTCTTT. Amino acid sequence: CASSSREGPTEAFF. Filled out from reference TRBV19 and TRBJ1-1, the complete variable domain reads DGGITQSPKYLFRKEGQNVTLSCEQNLNHDAMYWYRQDPGQGLRLIYYSQIVNDFQKGDIAEGYSVSREKKESFPLTVTSAQKNPTAFYLCASSSREGPTEAFFGQGTRLTVV.

The chain uses TRBV19 and TRBJ2-1; TRBD2 matches at 10 bases. Germline CDR1 LNHDA, CDR2 SQIVND (reference sequence). The CDR3 has 14 amino acids. V shed 9 bases, J shed 5 bases, and the junction held 7 bases outside the gene matches. The CDR3 loop reads CASRSGGGDNEQFF. CDR3 nucleotide sequence: TGTGCCAGCCGAAGCGGGGGGGGCGACAATGAGCAGTTCTTC.

The rearrangement links TRBV30 to TRBJ1-5; no clear D gene. Per the germline V gene, CDR1 is GTSNPN and CDR2 is SVGIG (reference sequence). V gave up 2 bases and J gave up 5 bases, with 19 bases separating them. CDR3 length equals 16 residues. This CDR3 is CAWSNGQVLRDQPQHF. Here the CDR3 DNA reads TGTGCCTGGAGTAACGGCCAGGTGCTTCGTGATCAGCCCCAGCATTTT.